Below, 14 T cell receptor beta chains from the same sample are listed, as sequenced in a study of molecular identifiers for immune sequencing clone quantification. TCRdb passed the PCR reads through MiXCR, listing each CDR3 protein once. The sample holds roughly 320,000 distinct CDR3 sequences, about a fifth seen once. The sample taken for sequencing was naive CD8+ T cells from blood, with Jurkat cell RNA spiked in. Subset here: FACS-sorted CD8+CD4-CCR7+CD45RA+ naive T cells. The receptor set was obtained from a human donor in good health. Some libraries in this study had Jurkat cell RNA spiked in.

This clonotype was recorded at least ten times. The rearrangement joins TRBV7-9 to TRBJ1-1, with D unresolved. This CDR3 spans 15 amino acids. The V end lost 3 bases, the J end lost 5 bases, and 16 bases lay between the germline ends. Germline V lookup: CDR1 SEHNR, CDR2 FQNEAQ (reference sequence). CDR3 loop: CASSLALIGKTEAFF. Written as DNA, the CDR3 is TGTGCCAGCAGCTTGGCCCTGATAGGGAAAACTGAAGCTTTCTTT.

In this sample, this clonotype turned up many times. The V gene is TRBV12-3 or TRBV12-4, the J gene TRBJ2-7; 7 bases align to TRBD2. This CDR3 region has 14 residues. V shed 9 bases and J 4 bases; nucleotides not matched to a gene: 12. The CDR3 bases are TGTGCCAGTAGTACGGGACTACGTGTTTACGAGCAGTACTTC. Translated: CASSTGLRVYEQYF.

As to this clonotype: A read error is possible here, since a much larger clone lies one base away. This chain joins TRBV12-3 or TRBV12-4 and TRBJ1-2, with D unclear. The length of the CDR3 is 14 residues. Trimming pared 4 bases from V and 7 bases from J, leaving 16 bases between. The CDR3 region is CASSSDRAYCGYTF. The CDR3 bases are TGTGCCAGCAGTTCCGATAGGGCCTACTGTGGCTACACCTTC.

At least ten counts were recorded for this clonotype. The CDR3 bases are TGCGCCAGCAGCTTGCAAGTGTTCGGGGGAGGGCCGTACAATGAGCAGTTCTTC. Translating it yields CASSLQVFGGGPYNEQFF. This chain links TRBV5-1 with TRBJ2-1; 7 bases agree with TRBD2. CDR1 is SGHRS, CDR2 YFSETQ, per germline. V shed 1 base and J 4 bases; nucleotides not matched to a gene: 14. This CDR3 region has 18 residues.

This clonotype was counted many times. The chain joins TRBV7-2 to TRBJ2-7; 8 bases agree with TRBD2. Germline CDR1 reads SGHTA; CDR2 reads FQGNSA. Losses at the gene ends were 5 bases for V and 0 bases for J; bases not matched to a gene: 9. This CDR3 has 16 residues. The CDR3 region is CASSAHSGTSSYEQYF. The CDR3 DNA follows: TGTGCCAGCAGCGCCCATAGCGGGACGAGCTCCTACGAGCAGTACTTC.

This clonotype was found once. The CDR3 nucleotides are TGTGCCAGCAGTTATGGCGGGGGGGGGGCAGATACGCAGTATTTT. Translating gives CASSYGGGGADTQYF. The rearrangement joins TRBV6-5 to TRBJ2-3; 9 positions agree with TRBD2. The germline V gene has CDR1 MNHEY and CDR2 SVGAGI. The CDR3 runs 15 residues. The V segment lost 3 bases and the J segment 4 bases; nucleotides outside the gene matches: 5.

This clonotype occurred many times. J is TRBJ2-3 and V is TRBV14; D is ambiguous. Per the germline V gene, CDR1 is SGHDN and CDR2 is FVKESK. The CDR3 runs 14 residues. Trimming stripped 6 bases from V and 0 bases from J, with 10 bases between. CDR3 in DNA: TGTGCCAGCAGACCGGGCCCCAGCACAGATACGCAGTATTTT. Translation gives CASRPGPSTDTQYF.

V usage is TRBV7-9 and J usage is TRBJ2-3, with 7 bases lining up with TRBD2. The V and J ends lost 4 bases and 2 bases, in that order; junction bases with no gene match: 9. Germline CDR1 and CDR2: SEHNR and FQNEAQ (reference sequence). The CDR3 sequence is 16 residues long. The DNA of the CDR3 is TGTGCCAGCAGCTATCTGACTAGCCCAAACACAGATACGCAGTATTTT. Its translation: CASSYLTSPNTDTQYF.

About this clonotype: This could be a read error, since a much larger clone is one nucleotide away. The J gene is TRBJ1-1, the V gene TRBV6-4; D not certain. The CDR3 contains 13 residues. Germline V CDR1 and CDR2: MRHNA, SNTAGT. CDR3 in DNA: TGTGCCGGCAGTACCGTCCCGGGCACTGAAGCTTTCTTT. It specifies CAGSTVPGTEAFF.

Comments on this clonotype: Just one base apart from a much larger clone, this may be a read error. The gene calls are TRBV20-1 and TRBJ2-7, with no clear D. The V end was cut by 6 bases, the J end by 6 bases, with 12 bases between. CDR1 DFQATT and CDR2 SNEGSKA come from the germline V gene (reference sequence). The CDR3 consists of 11 residues. This CDR3 reads CSAAAACEQYF. The DNA of the CDR3 is TGCAGTGCCGCGGCCGCCTGCGAGCAGTACTTC.

The table lists this clonotype with many counts. This chain joins TRBV5-5 and TRBJ2-7, with D possibly TRBD1 on 7 matching bases. The CDR3 extends over 14 amino acids. Germline V gene sequence: CDR1 SGHKS, CDR2 YYEKEE (reference sequence). V lost 0 bases and J 3 bases, leaving 10 bases between the germline ends. The CDR3 here is CASSLAQGGYEQYF. The CDR3, as DNA: TGTGCCAGCAGCTTGGCCCAGGGGGGCTACGAGCAGTACTTC.

This clonotype was recorded many times. V usage is TRBV30 and J usage is TRBJ2-7, with no clear D. The CDR3 sequence is 12 residues long. CDR1 is GTSNPN, CDR2 SVGIG, per germline (reference sequence). V dropped 0 bases and J dropped 1 base, with 4 bases sitting between them. Here the CDR3 DNA reads TGTGCCTGGAGTGTCGGGTCCTACGAGCAGTACTTC. Protein: CAWSVGSYEQYF.

This chain connects TRBV20-1 to TRBJ1-4; perhaps TRBD1 as D (5 bases). The ends were cut back, 0 bases at V and 4 bases at J, with 12 bases in the middle. The CDR3 has 15 residues. Germline-derived CDR1 and CDR2 are DFQATT and SNEGSKA (reference sequence). CDR3 amino acids: CSARDREGLNEKLFF. The DNA of the CDR3 is TGCAGTGCTAGAGATCGGGAGGGACTTAATGAAAAACTGTTTTTT.

This clonotype was observed a few times. The rearrangement joins TRBV27 to TRBJ1-2; 7 bases map to TRBD1. Germline trimming cut 6 bases from V and 2 bases from J; bases unmatched to any gene: 15. Germline V gene sequence: CDR1 MNHEY, CDR2 SMNVEV (reference sequence). There are 17 residues in the CDR3. The CDR3 DNA sequence: TGTGCCAGCAGCCAGATCCCTAACAGGGGTTGGAACTATGGCTACACCTTC. It translates to CASSQIPNRGWNYGYTF.